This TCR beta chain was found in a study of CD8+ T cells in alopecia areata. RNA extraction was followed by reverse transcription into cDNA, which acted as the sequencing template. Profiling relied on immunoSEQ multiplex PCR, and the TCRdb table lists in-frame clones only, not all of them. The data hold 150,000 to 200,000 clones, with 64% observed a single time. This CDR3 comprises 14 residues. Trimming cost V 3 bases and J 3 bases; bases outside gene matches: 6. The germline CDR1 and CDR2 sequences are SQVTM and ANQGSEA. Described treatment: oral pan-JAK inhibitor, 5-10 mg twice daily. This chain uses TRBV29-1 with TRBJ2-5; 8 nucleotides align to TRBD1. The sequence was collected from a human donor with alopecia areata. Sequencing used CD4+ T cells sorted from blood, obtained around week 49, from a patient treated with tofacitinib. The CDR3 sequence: CSVEGRGREETQYF. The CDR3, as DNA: TGCAGCGTTGAGGGCAGGGGGCGAGAAGAGACCCAGTACTTC.